A selection of T cell receptor beta chains follows, all from one sample in a study of T cell repertoires in cytomegalovirus infection. One entry per CDR3 protein, called by TCRdb with MiXCR from the reads. The table lists 110,000 to 150,000 distinct CDR3 sequences, about 6.3% of them singletons. Sequencing was done on a sample of PBMCs. These receptors originate from a human donor in good health (CMV status not recorded). Some clones in this sample may be carry-over from other donors' samples. Both conserved end residues are part of each CDR3. Each record gives: V gene, CDR3 length, J gene, CDR3 protein.

v_gene: TRBV20-1
len: 13
j_gene: TRBJ1-1
CDR3aa: CSATNVQGTEAFF

v_gene: TRBV29-1
len: 18
j_gene: TRBJ2-6
CDR3aa: CSVAEGARRNSGANVLTF

v_gene: TRBV12-3/TRBV12-4
len: 17
j_gene: TRBJ2-3
CDR3aa: CASSGMETGTTGDTQYF

v_gene: TRBV4-3
len: 16
j_gene: TRBJ1-2
CDR3aa: CASSQELGGPGFGYTF

v_gene: TRBV7-3
len: 14
j_gene: TRBJ2-1
CDR3aa: CASSSTTRQGAKFF

v_gene: TRBV9
len: 18
j_gene: TRBJ1-3
CDR3aa: CASSVALGRTYSGNTIYF

v_gene: TRBV10-2
len: 16
j_gene: TRBJ2-7
CDR3aa: CASSESPFANSYEQYF

v_gene: TRBV5-1
len: 18
j_gene: TRBJ2-1
CDR3aa: CASSSGLAGASSYNEQFF

v_gene: TRBV12-3/TRBV12-4
len: 15
j_gene: TRBJ1-5
CDR3aa: CASSPEGGRNQPQHF

v_gene: TRBV4-2
len: 13
j_gene: TRBJ1-5
CDR3aa: CASSATRFQPQHF

v_gene: TRBV6-2/TRBV6-3
len: 15
j_gene: TRBJ2-4
CDR3aa: CASSTLTGVVGIQYF

v_gene: TRBV7-2
len: 16
j_gene: TRBJ2-5
CDR3aa: CASSYAAGGLGETQYF

v_gene: TRBV20-1
len: 13
j_gene: TRBJ2-5
CDR3aa: CSAGIAFEETQYF

v_gene: TRBV7-2
len: 14
j_gene: TRBJ2-3
CDR3aa: CASSLPTDTDTQYF

v_gene: TRBV20-1
len: 15
j_gene: TRBJ2-7
CDR3aa: CSALTDRDPSYEQYF

v_gene: TRBV15
len: 15
j_gene: TRBJ1-2
CDR3aa: CATSRDRVVNYGYTF

v_gene: TRBV7-2
len: 15
j_gene: TRBJ1-4
CDR3aa: CASSLAGGLNEKLFF